This TCR beta chain appears in the sequencing data of a study of breast tumors, draining lymph nodes, adjacent tissues (dated by TCRdb to about 2016). Some background on the complete study: Breast cancer patients provided tumor, adjacent nontumor tissue and axillary lymph nodes, and the study compared the TCR beta repertoires across these three sources. In human breast cancer, the study set out to assess how tumor, surrounding tissue and draining lymph node repertoires relate to one another and whether T cells might be exchanged between them. Summary of the overall study and its limitations: Tumor and nontumor tissue repertoires were found to be significantly more similar in luminal-like than in basal-like breast cancer. The data were considered consistent with most tumor T cells being derived from the lymph node and subsequently expanding within tumor tissue. The study presented the conclusion that tumor T cells originate in lymph nodes as consistent with a hypothesis, not as something directly demonstrated. Tumor T-cell repertoires showed less diversity than lymph node repertoires and more diversity than nontumor tissue repertoires, and tumor T-cell repertoires showed preferential V and J gene usage.

This clonotype was recorded once. Its target antigen remains unknown. This CDR3 fails to terminate in the conserved phenylalanine or tryptophan, so it likely reflects a read error. The DNA is omitted, as the CDR3 cannot be located on it reliably, and the CDR3 follows TCRdb's listing. The lymph node samples were taken from the axillary draining lymph nodes of breast cancer patients. Sequencing used an Illumina HiSeq 2000. Multiplex PCR amplification was used to build the TCR beta chain libraries. The amplified TCR beta chain products were analyzed by high-throughput sequencing. The public reads were reprocessed in TCRdb via fastp at Q25 and MiXCR, keeping in-frame beta chains. Duplicate CDR3 protein sequences are folded into a single record with the most common DNA and genes. This sample has around 250,000 distinct CDR3 sequences in its table, and 34% of those were observed once. In total, the top ten clones hold under 4.5% of the sample.

The length of the CDR3 is 10 amino acids, counting both ends. The germline V gene supplies CDR1 SGDLS and CDR2 YYNGEE. Sequenced: axillary lymph node tissue. This chain is built from TRBV9 and TRBJ1-3; the table's D call TRBD1 went unverified against the DNA. The sequence was obtained from a female donor with breast cancer. Some clones in this sample may be carry-over from other donors' samples. The CDR3 sequence is CASSVEVGGT.